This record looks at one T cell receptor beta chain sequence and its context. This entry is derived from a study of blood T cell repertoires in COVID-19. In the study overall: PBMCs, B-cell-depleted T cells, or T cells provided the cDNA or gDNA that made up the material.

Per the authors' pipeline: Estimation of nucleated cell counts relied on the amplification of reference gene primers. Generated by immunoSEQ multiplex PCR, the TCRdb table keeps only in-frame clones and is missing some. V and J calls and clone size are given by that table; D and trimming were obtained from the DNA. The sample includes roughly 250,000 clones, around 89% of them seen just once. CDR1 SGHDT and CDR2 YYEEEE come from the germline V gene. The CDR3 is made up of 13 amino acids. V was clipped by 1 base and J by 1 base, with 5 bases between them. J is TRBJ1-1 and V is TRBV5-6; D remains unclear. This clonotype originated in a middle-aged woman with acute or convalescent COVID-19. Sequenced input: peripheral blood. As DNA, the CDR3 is TGTGCCAGCAGCTTGAATAGGAACACTGAAGCTTTCTTT. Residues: CASSLNRNTEAFF.